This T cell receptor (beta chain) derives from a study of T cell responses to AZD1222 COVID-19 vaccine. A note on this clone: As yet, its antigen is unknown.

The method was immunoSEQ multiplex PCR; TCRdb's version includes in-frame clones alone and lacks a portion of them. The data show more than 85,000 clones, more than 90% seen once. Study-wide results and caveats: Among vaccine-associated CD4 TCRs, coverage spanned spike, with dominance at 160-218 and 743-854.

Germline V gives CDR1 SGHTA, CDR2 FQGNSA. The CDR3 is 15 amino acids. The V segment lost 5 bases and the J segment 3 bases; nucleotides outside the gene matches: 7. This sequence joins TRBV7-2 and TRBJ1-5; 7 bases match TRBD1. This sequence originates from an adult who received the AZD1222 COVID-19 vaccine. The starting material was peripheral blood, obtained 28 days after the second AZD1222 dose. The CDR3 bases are TGTGCCAGCAGCCTCCACAGGGGCCTCAATCAGCCCCAGCATTTT. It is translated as CASSLHRGLNQPQHF.